This note documents a single TCR beta chain sequence. The record originates from a study of blood T cell repertoires in COVID-19. Across the whole study: Collection of acute and convalescent COVID-19 samples took place in the United States, Italy and Spain. PBMCs, B-cell-depleted T cells, or T cells were the source of the cDNA or gDNA that made up the material.

The length of the CDR3 is 16 residues. Methods used by the authors: Amplification of reference gene primers was used by the study to estimate nucleated cell counts. Clones were sequenced by immunoSEQ multiplex PCR, and TCRdb holds only the in-frame ones, with some missing. The D gene and trimming were derived from the DNA, and the V and J assignments and clone size from that table. Seen here are hundreds of thousands of clones, around 83% observed once, and the top ten hold roughly 8%. The sample consisted of peripheral blood. The chain couples TRBV21-1 to TRBJ1-1; TRBD1 was called by the table and not checked on the DNA. TRBV21-1 is shown as a pseudogene. The source of this sequence is a woman aged 45-65 years with acute or convalescent COVID-19. The chain's CDR3 is CASSHYRGWMNTEAFF. The CDR3 DNA reads as TGTGCCAGCAGCCACTACAGGGGGTGGATGAACACTGAAGCTTTCTTT.